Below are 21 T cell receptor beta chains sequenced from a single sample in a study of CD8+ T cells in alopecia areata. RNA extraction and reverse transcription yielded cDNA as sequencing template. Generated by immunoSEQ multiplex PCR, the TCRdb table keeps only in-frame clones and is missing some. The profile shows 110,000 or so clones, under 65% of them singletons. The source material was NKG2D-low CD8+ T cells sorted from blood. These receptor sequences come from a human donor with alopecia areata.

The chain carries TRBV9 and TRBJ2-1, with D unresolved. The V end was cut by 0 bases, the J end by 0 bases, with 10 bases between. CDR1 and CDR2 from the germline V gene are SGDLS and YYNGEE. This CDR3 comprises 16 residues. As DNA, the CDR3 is TGTGCCAGCAGCGTAGGGGCCGAAAGCTCCTACAATGAGCAGTTCTTC. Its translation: CASSVGAESSYNEQFF.

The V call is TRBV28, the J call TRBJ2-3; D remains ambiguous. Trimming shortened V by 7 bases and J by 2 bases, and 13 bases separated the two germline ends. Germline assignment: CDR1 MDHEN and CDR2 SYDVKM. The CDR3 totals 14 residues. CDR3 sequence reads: CASTSEELTDTQYF. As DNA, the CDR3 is TGTGCCAGCACCAGCGAAGAACTCACAGATACGCAGTATTTT.

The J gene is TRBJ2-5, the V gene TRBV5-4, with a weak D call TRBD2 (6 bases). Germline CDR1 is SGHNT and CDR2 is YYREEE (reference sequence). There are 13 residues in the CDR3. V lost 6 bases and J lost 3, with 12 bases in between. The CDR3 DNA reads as TGTGCCAGCACCCAATGGGGGGAAGAGACCCAGTACTTC. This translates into CASTQWGEETQYF.

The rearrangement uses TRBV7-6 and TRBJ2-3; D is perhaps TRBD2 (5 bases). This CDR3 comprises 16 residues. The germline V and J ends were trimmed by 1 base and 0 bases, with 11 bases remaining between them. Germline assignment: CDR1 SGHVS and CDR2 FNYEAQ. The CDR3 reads CASSLEVGGSTDTQYF. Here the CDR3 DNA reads TGTGCCAGCAGCTTAGAGGTTGGCGGGAGCACAGATACGCAGTATTTT.

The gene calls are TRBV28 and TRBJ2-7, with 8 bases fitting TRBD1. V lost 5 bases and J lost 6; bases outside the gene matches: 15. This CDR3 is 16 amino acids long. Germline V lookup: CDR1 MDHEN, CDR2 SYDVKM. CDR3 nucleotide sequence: TGTGCCAGCAGTCACCCACCGGGACAGGCCCGAGGCGAGCAGTACTTC. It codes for CASSHPPGQARGEQYF.

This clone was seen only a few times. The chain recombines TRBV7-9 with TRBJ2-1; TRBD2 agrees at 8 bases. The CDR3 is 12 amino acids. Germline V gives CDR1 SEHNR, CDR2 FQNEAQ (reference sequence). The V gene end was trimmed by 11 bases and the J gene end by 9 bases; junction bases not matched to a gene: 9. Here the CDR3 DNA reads TGTGCCGCAACGGGGGGGAGCGGTGAGCAGTTCTTC. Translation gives CAATGGSGEQFF.

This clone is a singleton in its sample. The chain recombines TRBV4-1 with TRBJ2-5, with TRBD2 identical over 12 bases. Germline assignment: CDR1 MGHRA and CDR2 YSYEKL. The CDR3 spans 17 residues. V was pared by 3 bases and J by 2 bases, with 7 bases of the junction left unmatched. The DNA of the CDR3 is TGCGCCAGCAGCCACCCACGGACTAGCGGGGAGCAAGAGACCCAGTACTTC. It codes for CASSHPRTSGEQETQYF.

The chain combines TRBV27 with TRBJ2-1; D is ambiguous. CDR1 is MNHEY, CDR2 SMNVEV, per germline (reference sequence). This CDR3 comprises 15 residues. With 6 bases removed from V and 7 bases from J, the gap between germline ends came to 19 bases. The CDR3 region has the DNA TGTGCCAGCAGCCTTTCGCTTATCTCTCTTAATGAGCAGTTCTTC. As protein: CASSLSLISLNEQFF.

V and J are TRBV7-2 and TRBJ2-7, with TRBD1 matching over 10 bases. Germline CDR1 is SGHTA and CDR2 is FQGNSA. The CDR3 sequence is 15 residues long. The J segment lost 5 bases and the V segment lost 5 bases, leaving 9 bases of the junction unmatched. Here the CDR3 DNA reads TGTGCCAGCAGCCCGGGGACAGGGGTTTTTAACGAGCAGTACTTC. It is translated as CASSPGTGVFNEQYF.

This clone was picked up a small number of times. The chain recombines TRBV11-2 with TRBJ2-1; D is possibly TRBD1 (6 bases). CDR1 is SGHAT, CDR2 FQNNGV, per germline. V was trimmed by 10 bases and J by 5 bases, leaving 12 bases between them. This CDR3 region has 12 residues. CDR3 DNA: TGTGCCATCCCTTACAGGGACAATGAGCAGTTCTTC. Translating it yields CAIPYRDNEQFF.

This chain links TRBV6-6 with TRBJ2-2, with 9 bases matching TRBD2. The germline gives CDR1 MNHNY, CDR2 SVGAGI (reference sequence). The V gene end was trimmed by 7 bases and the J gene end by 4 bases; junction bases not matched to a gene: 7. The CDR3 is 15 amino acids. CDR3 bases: TGTGCCAGCACCCGAGGGACTAGCATCACCGGGGAGCTGTTTTTT. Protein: CASTRGTSITGELFF.

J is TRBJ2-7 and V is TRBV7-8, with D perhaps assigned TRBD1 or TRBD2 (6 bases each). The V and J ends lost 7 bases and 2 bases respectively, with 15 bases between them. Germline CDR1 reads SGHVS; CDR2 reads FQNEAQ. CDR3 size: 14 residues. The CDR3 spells CASTIPGGPYEQYF. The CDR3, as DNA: TGTGCCAGCACCATACCCGGGGGCCCCTACGAGCAGTACTTC.

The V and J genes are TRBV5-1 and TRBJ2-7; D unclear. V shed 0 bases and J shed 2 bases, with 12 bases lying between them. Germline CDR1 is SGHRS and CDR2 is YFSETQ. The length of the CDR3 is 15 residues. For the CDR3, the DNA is TGCGCCAGCAGCTTGGCCGATGACAACCCCTACGAGCAGTACTTC. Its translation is CASSLADDNPYEQYF. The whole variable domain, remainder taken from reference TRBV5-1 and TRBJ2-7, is KAGVTQTPRYLIKTRGQQVTLSCSPISGHRSVSWYQQTPGQGLQFLFEYFSETQRNKGNFPGRFSGRQFSNSRSEMNVSTLELGDSALYLCASSLADDNPYEQYFGPGTRLTVT.

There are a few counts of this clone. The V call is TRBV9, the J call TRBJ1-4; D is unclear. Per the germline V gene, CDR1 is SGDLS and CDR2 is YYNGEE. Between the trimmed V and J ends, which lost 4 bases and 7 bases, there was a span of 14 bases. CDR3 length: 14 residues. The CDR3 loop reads CASSSTRLVEKLFF. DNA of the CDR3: TGTGCCAGCAGCAGCACAAGATTGGTTGAAAAACTGTTTTTT.

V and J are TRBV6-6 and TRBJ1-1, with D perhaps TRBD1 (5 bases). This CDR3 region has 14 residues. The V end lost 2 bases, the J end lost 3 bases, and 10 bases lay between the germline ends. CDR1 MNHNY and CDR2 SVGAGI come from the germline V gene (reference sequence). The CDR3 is CASSYRGGDTEAFF. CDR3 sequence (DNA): TGTGCCAGCAGTTACCGGGGAGGGGACACTGAAGCTTTCTTT.

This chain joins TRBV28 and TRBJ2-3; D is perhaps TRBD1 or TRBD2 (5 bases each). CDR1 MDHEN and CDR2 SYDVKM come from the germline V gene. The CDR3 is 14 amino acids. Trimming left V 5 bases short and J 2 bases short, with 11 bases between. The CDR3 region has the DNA TGTGCCAGCAGTGGGGACGGACTCACAGATACGCAGTATTTT. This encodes CASSGDGLTDTQYF.

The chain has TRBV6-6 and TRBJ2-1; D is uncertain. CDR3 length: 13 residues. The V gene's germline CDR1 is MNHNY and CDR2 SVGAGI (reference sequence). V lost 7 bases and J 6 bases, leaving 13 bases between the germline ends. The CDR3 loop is CASTQFPANEQFF. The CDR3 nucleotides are TGTGCCAGCACCCAGTTCCCCGCCAATGAGCAGTTCTTC.

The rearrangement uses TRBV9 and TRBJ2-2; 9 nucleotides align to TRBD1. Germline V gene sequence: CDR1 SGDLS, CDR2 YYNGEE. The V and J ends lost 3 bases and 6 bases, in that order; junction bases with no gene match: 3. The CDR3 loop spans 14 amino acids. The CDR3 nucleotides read TGTGCCAGCAGCGACGACAGGGGGGCCGGGGAGCTGTTTTTT. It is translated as CASSDDRGAGELFF.

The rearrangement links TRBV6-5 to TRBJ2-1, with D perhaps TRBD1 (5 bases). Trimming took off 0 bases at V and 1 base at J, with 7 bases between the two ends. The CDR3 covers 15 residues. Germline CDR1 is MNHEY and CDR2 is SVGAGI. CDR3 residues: CASSYSAGSYNEQFF. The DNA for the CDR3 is TGTGCCAGCAGTTACTCGGCAGGGTCCTACAATGAGCAGTTCTTC.

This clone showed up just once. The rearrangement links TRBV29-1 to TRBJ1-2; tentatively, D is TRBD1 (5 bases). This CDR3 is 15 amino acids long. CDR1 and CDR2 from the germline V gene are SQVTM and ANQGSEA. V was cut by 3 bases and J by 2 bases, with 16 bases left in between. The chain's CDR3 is CSVDALLDRNYGYTF. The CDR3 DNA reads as TGCAGCGTTGACGCACTCCTCGACAGAAACTATGGCTACACCTTC.

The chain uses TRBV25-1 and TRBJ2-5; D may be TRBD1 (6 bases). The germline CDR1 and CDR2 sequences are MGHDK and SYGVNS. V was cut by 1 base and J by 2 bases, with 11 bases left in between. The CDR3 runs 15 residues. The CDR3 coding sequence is TGTGCCAGCAGTGAATCTCCAACAGGGCAAGAGACCCAGTACTTC. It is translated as CASSESPTGQETQYF.